This T cell receptor beta chain was sequenced in a study of cytomegalovirus exposure and HLA in healthy donors. Study findings and constraints: A few CMV-associated chains were confirmed in vitro to be specific for CMV antigens.

Use of 60 Vbeta and 13 Jbeta primers characterized the PCR. The repertoire was sequenced with immunoSEQ multiplex PCR; TCRdb's copy has only in-frame clones and lacks some. The sample consists of 150,000 to 200,000 clones, approximately 88% of them appearing once. CDR3 length: 14 amino acids. CDR1 SNHLY and CDR2 FYNNEI come from the germline V gene. The V and J ends lost 5 bases and 4 bases, in that order; junction bases with no gene match: 2. With respect to this clone: Antigen: not known.

The receptor was isolated from a boy aged 5-17 years in good health and CMV-seronegative. V is TRBV2 and J is TRBJ2-7, with 13 nucleotides matching TRBD2. The specimen sequenced was PBMCs. DNA of the CDR3: TGTGCCAGCAGTCGACTAGCGGGAGGATACGAGCAGTACTTC. Translating gives CASSRLAGGYEQYF.